The text below deals with one T cell receptor beta chain. Its antigen is not known. These data are taken from a study of blood T cells in healthy people across ages. CDR1 and CDR2 from the germline V gene are SGHRS and YFSETQ. Trimming shortened V by 6 bases and J by 2 bases, and 8 bases separated the two germline ends. The CDR3 loop spans 12 amino acids. The donors, healthy Caucasians from Russia, were aged roughly 6 to 90. Combining a sample-barcoded 5' primer with a J-beta primer mix, a second PCR ran for roughly 7 to 12 cycles. TCRdb itself ran the 5' RACE reads through MiXCR, one entry per CDR3 protein. The sample yields around 1,500,000 distinct CDR3 sequences, roughly 45% seen once. General study points: Changes in expanded clonotypes were possibly confounded, as the CMV status of donors was unknown. Older age coincided with a roughly linear decline in TCR beta diversity per million T cells. Underestimates were what the diversity estimates from one million T cells were considered to be.

J is TRBJ1-2 and V is TRBV5-1; D is unclear. The sample taken for sequencing was blood. The origin of this receptor is a woman in her late teens or twenties in good health. The DNA for the CDR3 is TGCGCCAGCAACAAGGACAACTATGGCTACACCTTC. Its translation: CASNKDNYGYTF.